A selection of T cell receptor beta chains follows, all from one sample in a study of T-cell reconstitution after alpha-beta-depleted transplantation in children. TCRdb used MiXCR to reprocess the PCR reads, holding one entry per CDR3 protein. The data show hundreds of thousands of distinct CDR3 sequences, roughly a tenth seen once. The sample in question was PBMCs from the stem cell graft donor, obtained from the stem cell graft. These receptors were taken from a human donor who donated a stem cell graft to a child with acute lymphoblastic leukemia. CDR3s include the opening cysteine and the closing phenylalanine or tryptophan. D genes are given only for firm matches. Size values are once, few and many counts, or a class for expanded clones, and some rows have none.

clone_size,d_call,v_call,cdr3_length,j_call,cdr3_nt,cdr3_aa
many,TRBD1,TRBV29-1,12,TRBJ2-5,TGCAGCGCGCGGACAGGGCAAGAGACCCAGTACTTC,CSARTGQETQYF
NA,NA,TRBV6-2/TRBV6-3,15,TRBJ2-6,TGTGCCAGCAGTTACTCGGAGGGGGGGGCCAACGTCCTGACTTTC,CASSYSEGGANVLTF
NA,NA,TRBV5-1,15,TRBJ1-4,TGCGCCAGCAGCTTGGGTCGGATAGTGAATGAAAAACTGTTTTTT,CASSLGRIVNEKLFF
NA,TRBD2,TRBV5-1,18,TRBJ2-2,TGCGCCAGCAGCTTGGAATTGCAGGGAGCGGGGATCACCGGGGAGCTGTTTTTT,CASSLELQGAGITGELFF
few,NA,TRBV12-3/TRBV12-4,12,TRBJ2-2,TGTGCCAGCAGTTACGGGGCCGGGGAGCTGTTTTTT,CASSYGAGELFF
NA,TRBD1,TRBV6-1,15,TRBJ1-5,TGTGCCAGCAGTGAGGGACAGGGCCTGGGGCAGCCCCAGCATTTT,CASSEGQGLGQPQHF
NA,NA,TRBV27,15,TRBJ2-7,TGTGCCAGCAGTTTATCTCGGGGTGGGGAGGACGAGCAGTACTTC,CASSLSRGGEDEQYF
NA,NA,TRBV6-2/TRBV6-3,17,TRBJ1-1,TGTGCCAGCAGTTTTCCCATAGTTGGGCCGTCGAACACTGAAGCTTTCTTT,CASSFPIVGPSNTEAFF
NA,NA,TRBV3-1,15,TRBJ1-1,TGTGCCAGCAGCCAAGGCGGGACCCCGGCGGCTGAAGCTTTCTTT,CASSQGGTPAAEAFF
many,NA,TRBV11-2,15,TRBJ2-3,TGTGCCAGCAGCTTTCGAGGAGGGTCTCGGGATACGCAGTATTTT,CASSFRGGSRDTQYF
NA,NA,TRBV12-3/TRBV12-4,14,TRBJ2-7,TGTGCCCTGAAGTTTTCGCCACTCCCTGGGGAGCAGTACTTC,CALKFSPLPGEQYF
NA,TRBD1,TRBV18,16,TRBJ1-1,TGTGCCAGCTCACCCCTTCGGACAGGCTCGAACACTGAAGCTTTCTTT,CASSPLRTGSNTEAFF
many,TRBD1,TRBV13,14,TRBJ1-2,TGTGCCAGCAGCTCTCAACAGGGGTACTATGGCTACACCTTC,CASSSQQGYYGYTF
NA,TRBD1,TRBV5-1,17,TRBJ2-1,TGCGCCAGCAGCTCCCTTAGGACAGGGGGCCCCTACAATGAGCAGTTCTTC,CASSSLRTGGPYNEQFF
many,NA,TRBV11-2,17,TRBJ2-2,TGTGCCAGCAGCGGAACGACAGACCTAAGACACACCGGGGAGCTGTTTTTT,CASSGTTDLRHTGELFF
NA,NA,TRBV5-1,13,TRBJ1-2,TGCGCCAGCAGCTTGGAAAGGGACAATGGCTACACCTTC,CASSLERDNGYTF
many,NA,TRBV5-6,11,TRBJ1-1,TGTGCCAGCAGCTTTTACGGCGAAGCTTTCTTT,CASSFYGEAFF
few,TRBD1,TRBV6-1,13,TRBJ1-2,TGTGCCAGCAGCCCGGGACAGGGTCGTGGCTACACCTTC,CASSPGQGRGYTF
NA,NA,TRBV29-1,14,TRBJ2-4,TGCAGCGTTGAATCGGGACCGGCCAAAAACATTCAGTACTTC,CSVESGPAKNIQYF
NA,TRBD1,TRBV5-1,15,TRBJ1-1,TGCGCCAGCAGCGCAGGGACAGGGGGCCGGAATGCGGCTTTCTTT,CASSAGTGGRNAAFF
NA,NA,TRBV2,15,TRBJ1-5,TGTGCCAGCAGTTTACAGGGATCCGCCAATCAGCCCCAGCATTTT,CASSLQGSANQPQHF
many,NA,TRBV29-1,15,TRBJ2-2,TGCAGCGTTGAAGAAGCAGGGGATAACACCGGGGAGCTGTTTTTT,CSVEEAGDNTGELFF
NA,NA,TRBV3-1,13,TRBJ1-4,TGTGCCAGCAGCCCGGGGGGGAGTGAAAAACTGTTTTTT,CASSPGGSEKLFF
few,TRBD1,TRBV9,13,TRBJ1-2,TGTGCCAGCACAGGGGGCGAGGAGTATGGCTACACCTTC,CASTGGEEYGYTF
many,NA,TRBV2,15,TRBJ1-5,TGTGCCAGCAGTGTACTTACCTATAGCAATCAGCCCCAGCATTTT,CASSVLTYSNQPQHF
NA,NA,TRBV12-3/TRBV12-4,16,TRBJ2-1,TGTGCCAGCAGCCGTAGCCGGGGGGCCCCCTACAATGAGCAGTTCTTC,CASSRSRGAPYNEQFF
few,NA,TRBV5-1,15,TRBJ2-7,TGCGCCAGCAGCTCCTCCAGGGGATACTCCTACGAGCAGTACTTC,CASSSSRGYSYEQYF
NA,NA,TRBV3-1,17,TRBJ1-1,TGTGCCAGCAGCCGAGAAAAAGGGGACCCCCGGGGCACTGAAGCTTTCTTT,CASSREKGDPRGTEAFF
many,NA,TRBV20-1,16,TRBJ2-5,TGCAGTGCTAGATTCCAGGGGGGGCGGCAACAAGAGACCCAGTACTTC,CSARFQGGRQQETQYF
few,NA,TRBV4-3,17,TRBJ2-3,TGCGCCAGCAGCCAACAATCGGAAGGGCGGGGCACAGATACGCAGTATTTT,CASSQQSEGRGTDTQYF
many,NA,TRBV2,13,TRBJ1-1,TGTGCCAGCAGCGAAAGTTTGAACACTGAAGCTTTCTTT,CASSESLNTEAFF
few,TRBD2,TRBV20-1,15,TRBJ2-5,TGCAGTGCTAGAGATTACGGGGGGGCCGTAGAGACCCAGTACTTC,CSARDYGGAVETQYF
once,TRBD2,TRBV5-1,16,TRBJ2-1,TGCGCCAGCAGCCTGGGAGGCGGGGGGAACCACAATGAGCAGTTCTTC,CASSLGGGGNHNEQFF
NA,TRBD2,TRBV7-2,16,TRBJ2-1,TGTGCCAGCAGCCCGCGACTAGCCGGCTCCTACAATGAGCAGTTCTTC,CASSPRLAGSYNEQFF
few,TRBD1,TRBV29-1,14,TRBJ1-3,TGCAGCGTTTCGGGGCAGGGGGTTGGAAACACCATATATTTT,CSVSGQGVGNTIYF
NA,TRBD1,TRBV5-1,14,TRBJ1-6,TGCGCCAGCAGCTGGACAGGGAGTAATTCACCCCTCCACTTT,CASSWTGSNSPLHF
few,NA,TRBV20-1,14,TRBJ2-7,TGCAGTGCCAGGGGGGTTGGGGGGCCCTACGAGCAGTACTTC,CSARGVGGPYEQYF
few,TRBD1,TRBV10-3,16,TRBJ1-3,TGTGCCATCACTGGGACAGGGGATTCGTCTGGAAACACCATATATTTT,CAITGTGDSSGNTIYF
many,NA,TRBV2,15,TRBJ1-6,TGTGCCAGCAGTCCAACAGGGTTACGGGAGTCACCCCTCCACTTT,CASSPTGLRESPLHF
many,TRBD2,TRBV29-1,17,TRBJ2-1,TGCAGCGTTGAAGACGTAGCCGGGGGGGCCTCCTACAATGAGCAGTTCTTC,CSVEDVAGGASYNEQFF
many,NA,TRBV5-1,14,TRBJ2-1,TGCGCCAGCAGCTTGGGAGGGGGGTCTGATGAGCAGTTCTTC,CASSLGGGSDEQFF
NA,NA,TRBV20-1,14,TRBJ2-1,TGCAGTGCTAGGAGAGCTTCCTCCTACAATGAGCAGTTCTTC,CSARRASSYNEQFF
many,NA,TRBV7-2,12,TRBJ2-1,TGTGCCAGCAGCAAAAGGGGGTTTGAGCAGTTCTTC,CASSKRGFEQFF
few,NA,TRBV19,16,TRBJ2-6,TGTGCCAGTAGTACCATAACTCCATCAGGGGCCAACGTCCTGACTTTC,CASSTITPSGANVLTF
few,TRBD1,TRBV7-9,14,TRBJ1-4,TGTGCCAGCAGCACCGGGACAGGGGTTGAAAAACTGTTTTTT,CASSTGTGVEKLFF
many,TRBD2,TRBV11-2,16,TRBJ2-2,TGTGCCAGCAGCTCAGTAGCGGGGGGGAACACCGGGGAGCTGTTTTTT,CASSSVAGGNTGELFF
NA,TRBD1,TRBV2,16,TRBJ2-7,TGTGCCAGCAGAAACGCGGGACAGGGTACTTCCTACGAGCAGTACTTC,CASRNAGQGTSYEQYF
many,NA,TRBV12-3/TRBV12-4,15,TRBJ2-2,TGTGCCAGCAGTTTGGGCAGGACGAAGGCCGGGGAGCTGTTTTTT,CASSLGRTKAGELFF
NA,TRBD2,TRBV11-1,15,TRBJ2-1,TGTGCCAGCAGGAATAGCGGGTCCTCCTACAATGAGCAGTTCTTC,CASRNSGSSYNEQFF
few,NA,TRBV2,14,TRBJ1-4,TGTGCCAGCAGTGTATGGCAGGGTGGATTACGACTGTTTTTT,CASSVWQGGLRLFF
NA,NA,TRBV5-1,17,TRBJ1-2,TGCGCCAGCAGCTTTTCGGGTGGAATAGACAGTGGCTATGGCTACACCTTC,CASSFSGGIDSGYGYTF
few,TRBD1,TRBV5-1,17,TRBJ1-1,TGCGCCAGCAGCCCCCGTTGGGCCAGGGGGCTTTCCACTGAAGCTTTCTTT,CASSPRWARGLSTEAFF
many,TRBD1,TRBV5-6,14,TRBJ2-7,TGTGCCAGCAGCACCGGGACAGGGGTCTACGAGCAGTACTTC,CASSTGTGVYEQYF
many,NA,TRBV20-1,15,TRBJ2-1,TGCAGTGCTAGGGATACCGGGGCATACCGCAATGAGCAGTTCTTC,CSARDTGAYRNEQFF
few,TRBD2,TRBV7-2,16,TRBJ2-5,TGTGCCAGCAGCTTAGACGGGGGGGCCTCTCGAGAGACCCAGTACTTC,CASSLDGGASRETQYF